One sample yielded the 13 T cell receptor beta chains listed below, sequenced in a study of blood T cells in healthy people across ages. Alongside a J-beta primer mix, a sample-barcoded 5' primer served in a second PCR lasting roughly 7 to 12 cycles. A single record per CDR3 protein comes from TCRdb applying MiXCR to the 5' RACE reads. The table lists 1.5 million to 1.8 million distinct CDR3 sequences, roughly 43% of them singletons. Material: blood. Receptors originate from a woman aged 18-30 years in good health.

The gene calls are TRBV30 and TRBJ2-5; 7 bases are shared with TRBD1. J lost 2 bases, V lost 1 base, and 4 bases had no gene match. The CDR3 extends over 14 amino acids. The germline CDR1 and CDR2 sequences are GTSNPN and SVGIG (reference sequence). CDR3 sequence reads: CAWSGDSLQETQYF. The CDR3 DNA reads as TGTGCCTGGAGTGGGGACAGCCTGCAAGAGACCCAGTACTTC.

This clonotype has just one count. The chain combines TRBV2 with TRBJ2-5; D is perhaps TRBD1 (6 bases). Judging by the DNA end, TRBJ2-7 fits better; the J call may be wrong. CDR1 and CDR2 (germline): SNHLY, FYNNEI. CDR3 length: 12 amino acids. The CDR3 reads CASSGGRGEQYF. DNA for the CDR3: TGTGCCAGCAGTGGAGGCAGGGGCGAGCAGTACTTC.

This clonotype turned up a few times. The chain has TRBV27 and TRBJ2-3; D perhaps matches TRBD2 (6 bases). This CDR3 has 16 amino acids. V lost 5 bases, J lost 0 bases, and 15 bases lay in between. Germline V gives CDR1 MNHEY, CDR2 SMNVEV (reference sequence). CDR3 protein: CASSTPWGTSTDTQYF. In DNA form, the CDR3 reads TGTGCCAGCAGTACCCCTTGGGGGACTAGCACAGATACGCAGTATTTT.

In this sample, this clonotype turned up a few times. V and J are TRBV4-2 and TRBJ1-5; D uncertain. Germline lookup yields CDR1 LGHNA and CDR2 YNFKEQ. V lost 0 bases and J lost 7, with 7 bases in between. The CDR3 totals 13 residues. CDR3 bases: TGTGCCAGCAGCCAAGATGTGGAACAGCCCCAGCATTTT. This gives the protein CASSQDVEQPQHF.

The rearrangement uses TRBV20-1 and TRBJ2-1, with a possible D match to TRBD2 (5 bases). The CDR3 runs to 12 residues. Per the germline V gene, CDR1 is DFQATT and CDR2 is SNEGSKA (reference sequence). CDR3 nucleotides: TGCAGGGCTCCCATCCGGGGCAATGAGCAGTTCTTC. It translates to CRAPIRGNEQFF.

The rearrangement links TRBV2 to TRBJ2-3; perhaps TRBD1 as D (5 bases). Between the trimmed V and J ends, which lost 8 bases and 1 base, there was a span of 10 bases. CDR1 is SNHLY, CDR2 FYNNEI, per germline. CDR3 length equals 13 residues. The CDR3 spells CASRLGRTDTQYF. CDR3 DNA: TGTGCCAGCCGTTTGGGGCGCACAGATACGCAGTATTTT.

The rearrangement uses TRBV5-1 and TRBJ2-1; unclear D gene. Trimming took off 0 bases at V and 8 bases at J, with 6 bases between the two ends. This CDR3 comprises 12 residues. From germline, CDR1 is SGHRS and CDR2 YFSETQ. The CDR3 bases are TGCGCCAGCAGCTTGGCGTGGCATGAGCAGTTCTTC. It yields the protein CASSLAWHEQFF.

This chain connects TRBV27 to TRBJ2-1, with D tentatively TRBD2 (5 bases). V gave up 2 bases and J gave up 2 bases, with 13 bases separating them. Germline CDR1 reads MNHEY; CDR2 reads SMNVEV (reference sequence). This CDR3 is 16 amino acids long. The CDR3 region is CASSLVGMAAYNEQFF. The CDR3 coding sequence is TGTGCCAGCAGTTTAGTCGGGATGGCGGCCTACAATGAGCAGTTCTTC.

This chain joins TRBV4-1 and TRBJ2-5, with D maybe TRBD1 (6 bases). Trimming stripped 0 bases from V and 2 bases from J, with 13 bases between. The length of the CDR3 is 16 residues. Germline CDR1 reads MGHRA; CDR2 reads YSYEKL. The CDR3 is CASSQDGTGIQETQYF. DNA for the CDR3: TGCGCCAGCAGCCAAGATGGAACAGGGATTCAAGAGACCCAGTACTTC.

Concerning this clonotype: A read error may be the cause here, since a much bigger clone is one base away. The V and J genes are TRBV29-1 and TRBJ2-3; D gene uncertain. V lost 8 bases and J 1 base, leaving 13 bases between the germline ends. The germline CDR1 and CDR2 sequences are SQVTM and ANQGSEA. There are 13 residues in the CDR3. CDR3 coding DNA: TGCAGCTCGGACGGCGGAGGCACAGATACGCAGTATTTT. It translates to CSSDGGGTDTQYF.

A few counts support this clonotype. The chain carries TRBV2 and TRBJ2-3, with 9 bases that match TRBD1. V shed 7 bases, J shed 4 bases, and the junction held 6 bases outside the gene matches. The CDR3 runs 14 residues. Looked up from germline, CDR1 is SNHLY and CDR2 is FYNNEI. The CDR3 coding sequence is TGTGCCAGCATCCGGGACAGGGAAGCAGATACGCAGTATTTT. Translated: CASIRDREADTQYF.

This clonotype turned up a few times. The chain uses TRBV12-3 or TRBV12-4 and TRBJ2-7; TRBD1 matches at 8 bases. J gave up 4 bases and V 3 bases, and 8 bases lay outside the gene matches. The CDR3 is 15 residues long. The CDR3 DNA sequence: TGTGCCAGCAGTTTCGCCGACAGGGGACTTTACGAGCAGTACTTC. Amino acids: CASSFADRGLYEQYF.

This clonotype was picked up a small number of times. The genes are TRBV7-9 and TRBJ2-3; D is possibly TRBD2 (6 bases). The V and J ends lost 3 bases and 3 bases respectively, with 16 bases between them. The germline V gene has CDR1 SEHNR and CDR2 FQNEAQ (reference sequence). The length of the CDR3 is 16 residues. This chain's CDR3 is CASSFPAGYETDTQYF. The DNA for the CDR3 is TGTGCCAGCAGCTTCCCCGCGGGGTATGAGACAGATACGCAGTATTTT.